Each of the 20 T cell receptor beta chains below was sequenced from the same sample in a study of cytomegalovirus exposure and HLA in healthy donors. This PCR relied on a set of 60 Vbeta primers and 13 Jbeta primers. Assay: immunoSEQ multiplex PCR; the TCRdb copy retains only in-frame clones and omits some. Of some 140,000 clones listed, roughly three quarters were seen once; the top ten hold 2%. Sequencing was performed on PBMCs. These TCRs come from a man aged 25-45 years in good health and CMV-seronegative.

The rearrangement uses TRBV6-5 and TRBJ1-5; 9 bases align to TRBD1. The CDR3 consists of 15 residues. CDR1 is MNHEY, CDR2 SVGAGI, per germline. Losses at the gene ends were 6 bases for V and 4 bases for J; bases not matched to a gene: 7. CDR3 protein: CASRRTGERNQPQHF. The CDR3 DNA reads as TGTGCCAGCAGACGGACAGGGGAAAGAAATCAGCCCCAGCATTTT.

This clone was recorded a few times. The rearrangement uses TRBV19 and TRBJ1-1; maybe TRBD1 (6 bases). Per the germline V gene, CDR1 is LNHDA and CDR2 is SQIVND (reference sequence). The CDR3 runs 16 residues. Deletions cut 7 bases from V and 1 base from J, with 19 bases between. The CDR3 reads CASTDRQASRNTEAFF. DNA for the CDR3: TGTGCCAGTACCGACAGACAGGCATCTCGGAACACTGAAGCTTTCTTT.

The chain carries TRBV27 and TRBJ1-2; TRBD1 agrees at 7 bases. Germline CDR1 and CDR2: MNHEY and SMNVEV (reference sequence). The CDR3 has 15 amino acids. V gave up 3 bases and J gave up 2 bases; unmatched junction bases: 6. The chain's CDR3 is CASSFRRDSNYGYTF. CDR3 DNA: TGTGCCAGCAGTTTTCGGCGGGACAGCAACTATGGCTACACCTTC.

CDR3 nucleotide sequence: TGTGCCAGCAACCTAACCCCCGGGACAGGGCAAGAGACCCAGTACTTC. It is translated as CASNLTPGTGQETQYF. The rearrangement joins TRBV28 to TRBJ2-5; 9 bases match TRBD1. The CDR3 extends over 16 amino acids. CDR1 is MDHEN, CDR2 SYDVKM, per germline. Trimming at V came to 7 bases and at J to 2 bases, leaving 11 bases not matched to a gene.

V is TRBV5-5 and J is TRBJ2-7, with TRBD2 identical over 9 bases. The germline gives CDR1 SGHKS, CDR2 YYEKEE (reference sequence). This CDR3 has 18 amino acids. With 0 bases clipped from V and 0 bases from J, the junction kept 10 bases outside the gene matches. The CDR3 sequence is CASSLAPSGETYSYEQYF. The CDR3, as DNA: TGTGCCAGCAGCTTGGCCCCTAGCGGGGAAACCTACTCCTACGAGCAGTACTTC.

The chain employs TRBV2 and TRBJ2-3; 7 bases are shared with TRBD2. The germline gives CDR1 SNHLY, CDR2 FYNNEI. The trim removed 6 bases at V and 6 bases at J, leaving 3 bases unmatched. The CDR3 contains 12 residues. The CDR3: CASRELADTQYF. The CDR3 DNA reads TGTGCCAGCAGGGAACTAGCGGATACGCAGTATTTT. Variable domain in full (rest from reference TRBV2 and TRBJ2-3): EPEVTQTPSHQVTQMGQEVILRCVPISNHLYFYWYRQILGQKVEFLVSFYNNEISEKSEIFDDQFSVERPDGSNFTLKIRSTKLEDSAMYFCASRELADTQYFGPGTRLTVL.

V and J are TRBV5-6 and TRBJ1-5, with D uncertain. The CDR3 covers 15 residues. The germline gives CDR1 SGHDT, CDR2 YYEEEE. Trimming shortened V by 0 bases and J by 0 bases, and 7 bases separated the two germline ends. As DNA, the CDR3 is TGTGCCAGCAGCTTGGCAGGCTATAGCAATCAGCCCCAGCATTTT. This gives the protein CASSLAGYSNQPQHF.

This rearrangement joins TRBV10-3 to TRBJ2-7, with 13 nucleotides matching TRBD2. Germline trimming cut 5 bases from V and 0 bases from J; bases unmatched to any gene: 13. CDR1 and CDR2 (germline): ENHRY, SYGVKD. The CDR3 consists of 19 residues. This CDR3 is CAISTRTSGRQSSSYEQYF. For the CDR3, the DNA is TGTGCCATCAGTACTCGGACTAGCGGGAGACAAAGCTCCTCCTACGAGCAGTACTTC.

This clone has only a few counts. The J gene is TRBJ2-7, the V gene TRBV6-6, with 7 bases matching TRBD1. This CDR3 comprises 14 residues. J gave up 3 bases and V 5 bases, and 7 bases lay outside the gene matches. CDR1 is MNHNY, CDR2 SVGAGI, per germline (reference sequence). The CDR3 DNA sequence: TGTGCCAGCAGTCTACAGGGGAGCGGCTACGAGCAGTACTTC. This codes for CASSLQGSGYEQYF.

V is TRBV5-6 and J is TRBJ2-1; D gene uncertain. This CDR3 has 15 residues. Per the germline V gene, CDR1 is SGHDT and CDR2 is YYEEEE. The V and J ends lost 2 bases and 5 bases respectively, with 14 bases between them. For the CDR3, the DNA is TGTGCCAGCAGCTTTTTACAGCTATCGGACAATGAGCAGTTCTTC. This encodes CASSFLQLSDNEQFF.

The chain joins TRBV7-9 to TRBJ2-3; D possibly corresponds to TRBD2 (6 bases). The V end lost 4 bases, the J end lost 4 bases, and 15 bases lay between the germline ends. Germline values: CDR1 SEHNR, CDR2 FQNEAQ (reference sequence). The CDR3 is 15 amino acids. CDR3 in amino acids: CASSSERARADTQYF. The CDR3 bases are TGTGCCAGCAGCTCCGAGCGGGCCCGGGCAGATACGCAGTATTTT.

The chain carries TRBV7-9 and TRBJ1-1; maybe TRBD1 (5 bases). The CDR3 contains 14 residues. Trimming stripped 5 bases from V and 0 bases from J, with 10 bases between. Looked up from germline, CDR1 is SEHNR and CDR2 is FQNEAQ (reference sequence). CDR3 sequence (DNA): TGTGCCAGCAGCCCGGGGGGGGTGAACACTGAAGCTTTCTTT. As protein: CASSPGGVNTEAFF.

This clone was counted between two and nine times. Written as DNA, the CDR3 is TGTGCCAGCAGACCCCTGACTTTAACACATGAAAAACTGTTTTTT. This sequence encodes CASRPLTLTHEKLFF. This chain connects TRBV6-5 to TRBJ1-4; D call uncertain. Germline V lookup: CDR1 MNHEY, CDR2 SVGAGI. This CDR3 has 15 residues. V lost 6 bases to trimming and J lost 6 bases, with 17 bases between them.

This sequence joins TRBV28 and TRBJ1-4; 7 nucleotides align to TRBD1. The CDR3 loop spans 15 amino acids. CDR1 MDHEN and CDR2 SYDVKM come from the germline V gene. The V segment lost 4 bases and the J segment 5 bases; nucleotides outside the gene matches: 7. The CDR3, as DNA: TGTGCCAGCAGTTCTAGGGGACAGTCGAATGAAAAACTGTTTTTT. Protein: CASSSRGQSNEKLFF.

The DNA for the CDR3 is TGTGCCAGCTCACCAGGGACTAGTCTACCAGATACGCAGTATTTT. The encoded protein is CASSPGTSLPDTQYF. The chain couples TRBV18 to TRBJ2-3; 8 bases are a match to TRBD2. CDR3 size: 15 residues. CDR1 and CDR2 from the germline V gene are KGHSH and LQKENI. Germline trimming cut 2 bases from V and 4 bases from J; bases unmatched to any gene: 5.

This clone occurred a few times. Different DNA sequences within this sample yield the same CDR3. The chain employs TRBV9 and TRBJ2-7, with D perhaps TRBD2 (6 bases). V lost 0 bases and J 2 bases, leaving 9 bases between the germline ends. Per the germline V gene, CDR1 is SGDLS and CDR2 is YYNGEE. The length of the CDR3 is 14 residues. Written as DNA, the CDR3 is TGTGCCAGCAGCGTAGGCGGGACCACCTACGAGCAGTACTTC. As protein: CASSVGGTTYEQYF.

This clone was seen a few times. V gene TRBV19 combines with J gene TRBJ1-1, with D perhaps matching TRBD1 (6 bases). The V gene lost 10 bases and the J gene lost 2 bases, with 11 bases spanning the gap. The CDR3 sequence is 12 residues long. Germline V CDR1 and CDR2: LNHDA, SQIVND (reference sequence). As DNA, the CDR3 is TGTGCCACCAAACAGGGAAACACTGAAGCTTTCTTT. Translated, it gives CATKQGNTEAFF.

J is TRBJ1-1 and V is TRBV30; D not resolved. This CDR3 spans 14 amino acids. Germline V gives CDR1 GTSNPN, CDR2 SVGIG (reference sequence). Trimming left V 3 bases short and J 1 base short, with 12 bases between. The DNA of the CDR3 is TGTGCCTGGAGAGTGAGGCTTCAGAACACTGAAGCTTTCTTT. Translated: CAWRVRLQNTEAFF. The whole variable domain, filled in from reference TRBV30 and TRBJ1-1, reads SQTIHQWPATLVQPVGSPLSLECTVEGTSNPNLYWYRQAAGRGLQLLFYSVGIGQISSEVPQNLSASRPQDRQFILSSKKLLLSDSGFYLCAWRVRLQNTEAFFGQGTRLTVV.

The chain has TRBV18 and TRBJ2-1; 10 nucleotides line up with TRBD2. The CDR3 is 14 amino acids. Germline CDR1 and CDR2: KGHSH and LQKENI. Unmatched junction bases numbered 1, after V lost 3 bases and J lost 5 bases. CDR3 amino acids: CASSPTSGHNEQFF. In DNA, the CDR3 is TGTGCCAGCTCACCGACTAGCGGGCACAATGAGCAGTTCTTC. The variable domain in full, with the rest retrieved from reference TRBV18 and TRBJ2-1, is NAGVMQNPRHLVRRRGQEARLRCSPMKGHSHVYWYRQLPEEGLKFMVYLQKENIIDESGMPKERFSAEFPKEGPSILRIQQVVRGDSAAYFCASSPTSGHNEQFFGPGTRLTVL.

The rearrangement joins TRBV5-4 to TRBJ2-3; D uncertain. This CDR3 comprises 12 residues. V was pared by 4 bases and J by 8 bases, with 11 bases between. In germline, CDR1 is SGHNT, CDR2 YYREEE (reference sequence). The CDR3 bases are TGTGCCAGCAGCGGCGGTGCGGTTACGCAGTATTTT. It codes for CASSGGAVTQYF.